The rows below give T cell receptor beta chains drawn from one sample of a study of Graves' ophthalmopathy and Graves' hyperthyroidism. TCRdb re-derived calls from the multiplex PCR reads in MiXCR, one entry per CDR3 protein. Of about 380,000 distinct CDR3 sequences listed, approximately 15% were seen once; the top ten hold 5.5% to 8%. The sample consisted of peripheral blood. Receptors were obtained from a woman in her late teens or twenties with stable Graves' hyperthyroidism. CDR3s include the opening cysteine and the closing phenylalanine or tryptophan. The order of the fields is D gene, J gene, V gene, clone size, CDR3 protein, CDR3 DNA. The D gene is left open where the match is weak. Only part of the rows carry a size: once, few, many, or a class if the clone is expanded.

-,TRBJ1-5,TRBV7-2,many,CASSPSLGAEPQHF,TGTGCCAGCAGCCCAAGCCTTGGGGCTGAGCCCCAGCATTTT
-,TRBJ1-1,TRBV12-3/TRBV12-4,many,CASSLAEYTEAFF,TGTGCCAGCAGTTTAGCGGAGTACACTGAAGCTTTCTTT
-,TRBJ1-2,TRBV12-3/TRBV12-4,-,CASRSNRDGYTF,TGTGCCAGCAGAAGCAACAGGGACGGCTACACCTTC
-,TRBJ2-7,TRBV20-1,many,CSARVSSYEQYF,TGCAGTGCTAGAGTTTCTTCCTACGAGCAGTACTTC
-,TRBJ1-1,TRBV6-2/TRBV6-3,many,CASSYPTENTEAFF,TGTGCCAGCAGTTACCCGACAGAGAACACTGAAGCTTTCTTT
-,TRBJ1-5,TRBV10-3,many,CAARGGDNQPQHF,TGTGCCGCCCGGGGGGGCGACAATCAGCCCCAGCATTTT
TRBD1,TRBJ2-7,TRBV11-2,-,CASSLSQGANYEQYF,TGTGCCAGCAGCTTATCACAGGGGGCAAATTACGAGCAGTACTTC
TRBD1,TRBJ1-6,TRBV6-1,-,CASSEVGWDSNSPLHF,TGTGCCAGCAGTGAAGTAGGCTGGGACAGTAATTCACCCCTCCACTTT
TRBD1,TRBJ1-5,TRBV6-2/TRBV6-3,many,CASSGARGVPSNQPQHF,TGTGCCAGCAGTGGGGCCAGGGGGGTCCCTTCCAATCAGCCCCAGCATTTT
-,TRBJ1-5,TRBV24-1,many,CATSRGTNQPQHF,TGTGCCACCTCGAGAGGGACTAATCAGCCCCAGCATTTT
-,TRBJ1-1,TRBV6-2/TRBV6-3,many,CASLTLHTEAFF,TGTGCCAGCTTGACCTTGCACACTGAAGCTTTCTTT
TRBD1,TRBJ1-2,TRBV2,-,CASSELRTGVRDYGYTF,TGTGCCAGCAGTGAATTAAGGACAGGGGTTCGGGACTATGGCTACACCTTC
-,TRBJ1-2,TRBV29-1,many,CSVEAVGYGYTF,TGCAGCGTTGAGGCTGTAGGCTATGGCTACACCTTC
TRBD2,TRBJ2-5,TRBV5-1,few,CASSSQRGPQETQYF,TGCGCCAGCAGCTCCCAGCGGGGGCCACAAGAGACCCAGTACTTC
TRBD1,TRBJ2-4,TRBV6-2/TRBV6-3,many,CASSSGQGTLAKNIQYF,TGTGCCAGCAGTTCCGGACAGGGAACTTTAGCCAAAAACATTCAGTACTTC
-,TRBJ2-1,TRBV9,-,CASSVLTQSYNEQFF,TGTGCCAGCAGCGTACTTACACAGAGCTACAATGAGCAGTTCTTC
TRBD1,TRBJ1-4,TRBV5-4,few,CASSLSPPRQGFEKLFF,TGTGCCAGCAGCTTGTCCCCGCCGAGACAGGGTTTTGAAAAACTGTTTTTT
-,TRBJ2-7,TRBV24-1,many,CATSDVGAGGYEQYF,TGTGCCACCAGTGATGTAGGGGCTGGAGGGTACGAGCAGTACTTC
TRBD1,TRBJ1-3,TRBV11-2,-,CASSPGQGVSGNTIYF,TGTGCCAGCAGCCCCGGACAGGGGGTCTCTGGAAACACCATATATTTT
TRBD1,TRBJ1-5,TRBV6-5,many,CASSSRGSIQPQHF,TGTGCCAGCAGTTCCAGGGGGAGTATTCAGCCCCAGCATTTT
-,TRBJ1-6,TRBV7-2,many,CASSLAAGSGSPLHF,TGTGCCAGCAGCTTAGCCGCCGGGTCGGGCTCACCCCTCCACTTT
-,TRBJ1-2,TRBV4-2,many,CASSQDIGDGYTF,TGTGCCAGCAGCCAAGATATCGGTGATGGCTACACCTTC
-,TRBJ1-5,TRBV20-1,many,CSALYKDGYNQRPQHF,TGCAGTGCTCTCTATAAAGACGGATACAATCAGCGGCCCCAGCATTTT
-,TRBJ1-6,TRBV2,many,CASSERGSYNSPLHF,TGTGCCAGCAGTGAAAGGGGGTCCTATAATTCACCCCTCCACTTT
-,TRBJ1-1,TRBV28,many,CASSFGPSFEAFF,TGTGCCAGCAGTTTCGGGCCCTCTTTTGAAGCTTTCTTT
TRBD1,TRBJ1-2,TRBV12-3/TRBV12-4,once,CASSATGTGGSGYTF,TGTGCCAGCAGTGCCACCGGGACAGGGGGCTCCGGCTACACCTTC
-,TRBJ2-7,TRBV3-1,few,CASSQGAGASYEQYF,TGTGCCAGCAGCCAAGGGGCGGGGGCCTCCTACGAGCAGTACTTC
-,TRBJ1-2,TRBV6-1,many,CASWGSDGYTF,TGTGCCAGCTGGGGATCCGATGGCTACACCTTC
-,TRBJ1-2,TRBV29-1,many,CSVWGGDGGYTF,TGCAGCGTTTGGGGGGGGGACGGCGGCTACACCTTC
TRBD2,TRBJ2-7,TRBV11-3,many,CASSGTSLYYEQYF,TGTGCCAGCAGCGGGACTAGCTTATACTACGAGCAGTACTTC
-,TRBJ2-5,TRBV7-3,many,CASSPTIGLGETQYF,TGTGCCAGCAGCCCAACGATTGGGCTGGGAGAGACCCAGTACTTC
-,TRBJ1-1,TRBV7-2,many,CASSPAGRKAFF,TGTGCCAGCAGCCCCGCCGGGAGGAAAGCTTTCTTT
-,TRBJ2-5,TRBV3-1,many,CASSERLRQETQYF,TGTGCCAGCAGCGAGCGCCTTCGGCAAGAGACCCAGTACTTC
-,TRBJ2-6,TRBV24-1,many,CATSDPDSRSGANVLTF,TGTGCCACCAGTGACCCAGACAGTCGCTCTGGGGCCAACGTCCTGACTTTC
TRBD1,TRBJ1-6,TRBV6-1,-,CATRDRGLYNSPLHF,TGTGCCACCAGGGACAGGGGTCTTTATAATTCACCCCTCCACTTT
-,TRBJ2-1,TRBV10-3,many,CAISVDDYNEQFF,TGTGCCATCAGTGTGGATGATTACAATGAGCAGTTCTTC
-,TRBJ1-1,TRBV6-5,many,CASRGTTIEAFF,TGTGCCAGCAGGGGAACGACTATTGAAGCTTTCTTT
-,TRBJ2-5,TRBV20-1,few,CSARGANQETQYF,TGCAGTGCTAGAGGCGCGAACCAAGAGACCCAGTACTTC
TRBD1,TRBJ2-7,TRBV5-1,many,CASSTYRGPNSDEQYF,TGCGCCAGCAGCACCTACAGGGGCCCTAATAGCGACGAGCAGTACTTC
TRBD1,TRBJ1-5,TRBV20-1,-,CSANTGTGNQPQHF,TGCAGTGCAAATACGGGGACAGGTAATCAGCCCCAGCATTTT
TRBD1,TRBJ1-1,TRBV6-1,-,CASSGTGADTEAFF,TGTGCCAGCAGTGGCACAGGGGCCGACACTGAAGCTTTCTTT
TRBD1,TRBJ1-5,TRBV19,many,CASSPLAGQSWQPQHF,TGTGCCAGTAGTCCTCTGGCGGGACAGTCTTGGCAGCCCCAGCATTTT
-,TRBJ1-1,TRBV12-3/TRBV12-4,-,CASRRQGSGTEACF,TGTGCCAGCAGACGGCAGGGTTCTGGCACCGAAGCTTGCTTT
-,TRBJ1-5,TRBV19,many,CASSIQGSNQPQHF,TGTGCCAGTAGTATTCAAGGGTCAAATCAGCCCCAGCATTTT
-,TRBJ2-5,TRBV19,-,CASSINDQETQYF,TGTGCCAGTAGTATAAACGACCAAGAGACCCAGTACTTC
-,TRBJ2-2,TRBV12-3/TRBV12-4,many,CASSLDLGTRKRYTGELFF,TGTGCCAGCAGTTTAGATTTGGGCACCAGGAAGAGGTACACCGGGGAGCTGTTTTTT
TRBD2,TRBJ2-5,TRBV24-1,many,CATSDPGTSGETQYF,TGTGCCACCAGTGATCCCGGGACTAGCGGAGAGACCCAGTACTTC
-,TRBJ2-5,TRBV20-1,many,CSARDSGRWTQYF,TGCAGTGCTAGAGACTCCGGGCGGTGGACCCAGTACTTC
TRBD1,TRBJ2-4,TRBV6-5,many,CASSSFRDRLNIQYF,TGTGCCAGCAGTTCCTTTCGGGACAGGTTGAACATTCAGTACTTC
TRBD2,TRBJ2-7,TRBV7-2,medium-sized,CASSSEAGGLLYEQYF,TGTGCCAGCAGCTCGGAGGCGGGGGGCCTCCTCTACGAGCAGTACTTC
-,TRBJ1-5,TRBV24-1,few,CATSGDKGIVPQHF,TGTGCCACCAGTGGGGATAAGGGGATAGTTCCCCAGCATTTT
-,TRBJ2-5,TRBV11-2,many,CASSLAWAEETQYF,TGTGCCAGCAGCTTAGCCTGGGCGGAGGAGACCCAGTACTTC
-,TRBJ1-5,TRBV11-2,many,CASSLSGTHQPQHF,TGTGCCAGCAGCCTATCCGGGACGCATCAGCCCCAGCATTTT
-,TRBJ1-2,TRBV27,-,CASSPWGESTGYTF,TGTGCCAGCAGCCCCTGGGGAGAGTCTACTGGCTACACCTTC
-,TRBJ1-2,TRBV5-1,many,CASSLDRDVYYGYTF,TGCGCCAGCAGCTTAGACCGGGACGTATACTATGGCTACACCTTC